This is a list of T cell receptor beta chains from one sample in a study of blood T cell repertoires in COVID-19. Sequenced by immunoSEQ multiplex PCR; TCRdb stores in-frame clones only, minus some. The table shows around 260,000 clones, with around 87% occurring only once. The source material was peripheral blood. The receptors shown here come from a man aged 18 to 30 with active or convalescent COVID-19. CDR3s include the opening cysteine and the closing phenylalanine or tryptophan.

CASSFFLAGLGEQYF TRBJ2-7 TRBV7-8
CASSFLEGPPGETQYF TRBJ2-5 TRBV7-2
CASSLLGGSSYNEQFF TRBJ2-1 TRBV7-2
CASSFLSRSSYNEQFF TRBJ2-1 TRBV7-3
CASSLARQLEAFF TRBJ1-1 TRBV3-1/TRBV3-2
CASSSTGHYGYTF TRBJ1-2 TRBV6-5
CAWTLAGGHREQFF TRBJ2-1 TRBV30
CASSLSGNQETQYF TRBJ2-5 TRBV5-6
CASSQGLAASYNEQFF TRBJ2-1 TRBV4-1
CASSYSSGIYEQYF TRBJ2-7 TRBV6-5
CASSSSGQETQYF TRBJ2-5 TRBV12-3/TRBV12-4
CASSFSGTGMAYGYTF TRBJ1-2 TRBV27
CASSPHLTWNTEAFF TRBJ1-1 TRBV7-9
CASSFSGSGEQFF TRBJ2-1 TRBV11-2
CAISNQLSGGNSYNEQFF TRBJ2-1 TRBV10-3
CASSQTALWSATNEKLFF TRBJ1-4 TRBV14
CASSDSIWTGRNTEAFF TRBJ1-1 TRBV6-4
CASSVDRDSYEQYF TRBJ2-7 TRBV7-3
CSDRGYTF TRBJ1-2 TRBV29-1
CASSSKAPGTDTQYF TRBJ2-3 TRBV18
CASSSLNRAANYGYTF TRBJ1-2 TRBV5-1
CASSLRLRDRDGYTF TRBJ1-2 TRBV7-8
CASSSGQGFNEQFF TRBJ2-1 TRBV13
CATTVAGGRGEQFF TRBJ2-1 TRBV6-5
CASRPQQGAETEAFF TRBJ1-1 TRBV6-5
CASSHPGTGSPDTQYF TRBJ2-3 TRBV4-2
CASSLWDRGYEQYF TRBJ2-7 TRBV11-2